The 4 T cell receptor beta chains in this list originate from one sample, sequenced in a study of shared clonotypes between healthy human individuals. The assay was immunoSEQ multiplex PCR, and TCRdb's table has in-frame clones only and misses some. The table has approximately 2.1 million clones, approximately 93% seen once. The source material was naive CD4+ T cells from PBMCs. Subset meaning: CD45RA+ positively selected. The receptors were gathered from a man in his late teens or twenties in good health. Some clones in this sample may be carry-over from other donors' samples.

The V and J genes are TRBV11-3 and TRBJ1-2; D gene ambiguous. The CDR3 covers 12 residues. Trimming removed 0 bases from V and 14 bases from J, with 13 bases in between. CDR1 and CDR2 (germline): SGHNT, YENEEA. CDR3 region: CASSLEASPLTF. CDR3 nucleotides: TGTGCCAGCAGCTTAGAAGCCTCTCCCCTTACCTTC.

The chain is built from TRBV12-1 and TRBJ1-2; the table calls TRBD1, which could not be checked here. TRBV12-1 is shown as a pseudogene. This CDR3 comprises 17 residues. The CDR3 nucleotides read TGTGCCAGCAGGCGAGACACCAACGGCGCCTTTGGCTATGGCTACACCTTC. Protein sequence: CASRRDTNGAFGYGYTF.

The V gene is TRBV30, the J gene TRBJ2-1; 7 bases fit TRBD2. Germline values: CDR1 GTSNPN, CDR2 SVGIG (reference sequence). The ends lost 0 bases at V and 7 bases at J; junction bases unmatched: 6. The CDR3 is made up of 14 amino acids. CDR3 protein: CAWSVNAGANEQFF. The CDR3 DNA reads TGTGCCTGGAGTGTTAATGCGGGAGCAAATGAGCAGTTCTTC.

This clone appeared a few times. Additional DNA sequences in this sample encode the identical CDR3. The V and J genes are TRBV2 and TRBJ1-2, with no clear D. The V and J ends lost 5 bases and 2 bases respectively, with 6 bases between them. Germline assignment: CDR1 SNHLY and CDR2 FYNNEI. The CDR3 totals 12 residues. The CDR3 sequence: CASSLVNYGYTF. CDR3 sequence (DNA): TGTGCCAGCAGTCTAGTGAACTATGGCTACACCTTC.